Below, one T cell receptor beta chain is given with its context. This likely traces to a read error, being one base from a far larger clone. This CDR3 is also generated by other DNA sequences in the sample. The data were taken from a study of shared clonotypes between healthy human individuals. Study context: A couple of women and a few men aged 18 to 49 made up the donors.

Germline V gene data show CDR1 as MDHEN and CDR2 as SYDVKM. CDR3 size: 15 residues. V lost 5 bases and J 8 bases, leaving 21 bases between the germline ends. Investigators spread the genomic DNA of each subset evenly over several immunoSEQ plates. Original data processing: ImmunoSEQ yielded junction-only sequences lacking quality scores, so filtering differed. Profiled with immunoSEQ multiplex PCR; TCRdb holds only in-frame clones, not every one. The V and J calls and clone size come from that table; D and trimming were worked out from the DNA. The sample has approximately 460,000 clones; approximately 77% are singletons. Caucasian adults residing in Nashville, Tennessee made up all the donors.

The receptor comes from a woman aged 40 to 55 in good health. Some clones in this sample may be carry-over from other donors' samples. Material: PBMCs. J is TRBJ1-2 and V is TRBV28; D is perhaps TRBD1 (5 bases). CDR3 DNA: TGTGCCAGCAGTCCCCCGGGAGGGGAGGCGGGCGGCTACACCTTC. This sequence encodes CASSPPGGEAGGYTF.